The 19 T cell receptor beta chains reported below all come from one sample, sequenced in a study of blood T cells in healthy people across ages. A sample-barcoded 5' primer and a J-beta primer mix were used in a second PCR of about 6 to 12 cycles. Using its own MiXCR run on the 5' RACE reads, TCRdb lists one record per CDR3 protein. The repertoire holds about 590,000 distinct CDR3 sequences, around 31% seen once, with around 14% in the top ten. Specimen: blood. The receptors originated from a woman of 80 years or more in good health.

The CDR3 nucleotides read TGTGCCAGCAGTTCAGCTAGCGGGGGTGCCCTACAGGGAGAGCAGTTCTTC. Amino acid sequence: CASSSASGGALQGEQFF. The rearrangement joins TRBV12-3 or TRBV12-4 to TRBJ2-1; TRBD2 aligns across 10 bases. V shed 4 bases and J 10 bases; nucleotides not matched to a gene: 16. This CDR3 comprises 17 residues.

A few counts support this clonotype. CDR3 sequence (DNA): TGTGCCAGCAGTTACTCGGGCGGGGTGGGGACTGAAGCTTTCTTT. Translated, it gives CASSYSGGVGTEAFF. The gene calls are TRBV6-5 and TRBJ1-1; D unresolved. This CDR3 contains 15 residues. Trimming pared 0 bases from V and 5 bases from J, leaving 13 bases between. The V gene's germline CDR1 is MNHEY and CDR2 SVGAGI.

Turning to this clonotype: A much larger clonotype is one base distant, so this may be a read error. V usage is TRBV12-3 or TRBV12-4 and J usage is TRBJ2-7, with 7 nucleotides matching TRBD1. The CDR3 is made up of 13 amino acids. The junction had 5 bases not matched to a gene; V was cut back by 5 bases and J by 4 bases. CDR3 protein: CASSRDRKYEQYF. CDR3 DNA: TGTGCCAGCAGTCGGGACAGAAAATACGAGCAGTACTTC.

This clonotype was observed at least ten times. Being one base from a much bigger clone, this may be a read error. The V call is TRBV2, the J call TRBJ2-3; TRBD1 agrees at 7 bases. V shed 4 bases and J 2 bases; nucleotides not matched to a gene: 3. The CDR3 consists of 14 residues. The V gene's germline CDR1 is SNHLY and CDR2 FYNNEI. The CDR3 DNA reads TGTGCCAGCAGTGGGGACAGCTTCACAGATACGCAGTATTTT. This sequence encodes CASSGDSFTDTQYF.

The chain joins TRBV11-2 to TRBJ1-5; a possible D gene is TRBD1 (5 bases). The germline gives CDR1 SGHAT, CDR2 FQNNGV. The V gene lost 0 bases and the J gene lost 6 bases, with 12 bases spanning the gap. CDR3 length equals 15 residues. The CDR3 spells CASSLDYGGRQPQHF. In nucleotides, the CDR3 is TGTGCCAGCAGCTTAGATTACGGGGGACGTCAGCCCCAGCATTTT.

The genes are TRBV6-5 and TRBJ2-5, with D perhaps assigned TRBD1 or TRBD2 (5 bases each). This CDR3 is built from 16 residues. The V end lost 2 bases, the J end lost 4 bases, and 17 bases lay between the germline ends. Germline loops: CDR1 MNHEY, CDR2 SVGAGI. The CDR3 here is CASSYRGGRAPETQYF. CDR3 sequence (DNA): TGTGCCAGCAGTTACCGGGGTGGCAGGGCCCCAGAGACCCAGTACTTC.

V gene TRBV20-1 combines with J gene TRBJ2-1; 15 bases align to TRBD2. J gave up 4 bases and V 4 bases, and 5 bases lay outside the gene matches. This CDR3 has 16 residues. Germline V gene lookup returns CDR1 DFQATT and CDR2 SNEGSKA (reference sequence). CDR3 sequence (DNA): TGCAGTGCTATGGGGACTAGCGGGGGGACATACAATGAGCAGTTCTTC. It codes for CSAMGTSGGTYNEQFF.

This chain uses TRBV3-1 with TRBJ2-2; TRBD2 matches at 7 bases. Germline CDR1 is LGHDT and CDR2 is YNNKEL (reference sequence). The CDR3 runs 16 residues. Trimming cost V 5 bases and J 1 base; bases outside gene matches: 7. The CDR3 sequence is CASSFRTGGNTGELFF. The CDR3, as DNA: TGTGCCAGCAGCTTCCGGACGGGGGGGAACACCGGGGAGCTGTTTTTT.

This chain connects TRBV10-3 to TRBJ2-5; D is uncertain. The germline CDR1 and CDR2 sequences are ENHRY and SYGVKD. This CDR3 spans 15 amino acids. With 4 bases removed from V and 0 bases from J, the gap between germline ends came to 12 bases. The CDR3 spells CAISVQRVYQETQYF. The CDR3 DNA reads TGTGCCATCAGTGTACAACGGGTATACCAAGAGACCCAGTACTTC.

This clonotype showed up many times. V is TRBV5-6 and J is TRBJ1-1; maybe TRBD1 (5 bases). CDR1 is SGHDT and CDR2 is YYEEEE in the germline V gene. The CDR3 is made up of 13 amino acids. With 3 bases removed from V and 8 bases from J, the gap between germline ends came to 14 bases. CDR3 sequence reads: CASSWWDGAEAFF. The CDR3, as DNA: TGTGCCAGCAGCTGGTGGGACGGAGCAGAAGCTTTCTTT.

At least ten counts were recorded for this clonotype. V usage is TRBV6-1 and J usage is TRBJ1-2; maybe TRBD1 (6 bases). Germline CDR1 MNHNS, CDR2 SASEGT. V was cut by 3 bases and J by 5 bases, with 13 bases left in between. CDR3 length: 14 residues. The CDR3 DNA is TGTGCCAGCAGTGAGACAGGACAAGGGTATGGCTACACCTTC. Its translation: CASSETGQGYGYTF.

This sequence joins TRBV5-1 and TRBJ1-2; 8 nucleotides match TRBD1. Germline loops: CDR1 SGHRS, CDR2 YFSETQ. This CDR3 has 14 residues. With 4 bases clipped from V and 4 bases from J, the junction kept 6 bases outside the gene matches. For the CDR3, the DNA is TGCGCCAGCAGCGGGGCAGGGGGCCCCTATGGCTACACCTTC. Translated, it gives CASSGAGGPYGYTF.

Of note for this clonotype: Since the CDR3 does not end with the conserved phenylalanine or tryptophan, this likely comes from a read error. V is TRBV5-1 and J is TRBJ2-5, with 8 bases lining up with TRBD2. The CDR3 runs to 15 residues. Germline CDR1 is SGHRS and CDR2 is YFSETQ. Trimming cost V 0 bases and J 5 bases; bases outside gene matches: 6. The CDR3 DNA is TGCGCCAGCAGCTTGGAAATCCGGGGGGGGGAGACCCAGTACATC. It codes for CASSLEIRGGETQYI.

This clonotype has ten or more counts. The V gene is TRBV12-3 or TRBV12-4, the J gene TRBJ2-7; the D is unclear. V lost 3 bases and J 0 bases, leaving 6 bases between the germline ends. The CDR3 runs 13 residues. CDR3 protein: CASSLHDSYEQYF. In DNA, the CDR3 is TGTGCCAGCAGTTTGCACGACTCCTACGAGCAGTACTTC.

This clonotype came up many times. The chain carries TRBV27 and TRBJ1-5, with D unclear. The CDR3 runs to 13 residues. The V end lost 6 bases, the J end lost 9 bases, and 15 bases lay between the germline ends. Per germline, CDR1 MNHEY and CDR2 SMNVEV (reference sequence). CDR3 nucleotide sequence: TGTGCCAGCAGCCCCAAACGGGGTGGGCCCCAGCATTTT. Residues: CASSPKRGGPQHF.

This clonotype was observed a handful of times. The chain joins TRBV10-1 to TRBJ2-4; D might be TRBD1 (5 bases). The J call may be faulty, since TRBJ2-7 better matches the DNA end. CDR3 length: 13 amino acids. Germline values: CDR1 WNHNN, CDR2 SYGVQD (reference sequence). This CDR3 is CASSLTPGNEQYF. The CDR3 nucleotides are TGCGCCAGCAGCCTCACCCCAGGGAACGAGCAGTACTTC.

This clonotype has ten or more counts. The chain carries TRBV27 and TRBJ1-4, with 9 bases lining up with TRBD1. Per the germline V gene, CDR1 is MNHEY and CDR2 is SMNVEV (reference sequence). The CDR3 spans 15 residues. The V and J ends lost 6 bases and 5 bases, in that order; junction bases with no gene match: 7. CDR3 DNA: TGTGCCAGCAGACCGACAGGGGGGGCGAATGAAAAACTGTTTTTT. This gives the protein CASRPTGGANEKLFF.

The table lists this clonotype with many counts. The chain recombines TRBV7-2 with TRBJ1-2, with D unclear. The CDR3 is made up of 12 amino acids. The ends were cut back, 0 bases at V and 7 bases at J, with 6 bases in the middle. The germline V gene has CDR1 SGHTA and CDR2 FQGNSA. Here the CDR3 reads CASSLAGVGYTF. DNA of the CDR3: TGTGCCAGCAGCTTAGCCGGTGTTGGCTACACCTTC. Full variable domain (missing parts from reference TRBV7-2 and TRBJ1-2): GAGVSQSPSNKVTEKGKDVELRCDPISGHTALYWYRQSLGQGLEFLIYFQGNSAPDKSGLPSDRFSAERTGGSVSTLTIQRTQQEDSAVYLCASSLAGVGYTFGSGTRLTVV.

Remarks on this clonotype: A clone one base away is much larger, so this may be a read error. The chain recombines TRBV5-1 with TRBJ2-7; D possibly corresponds to TRBD1 (6 bases). The germline V and J ends were trimmed by 3 bases and 7 bases, with 17 bases remaining between them. The CDR3 sequence is 14 residues long. CDR1 and CDR2 (germline): SGHRS, YFSETQ. CDR3 coding DNA: TGCGCCAGCAGCTGGCCAGGGGTGGCGAGAGAGCAGTACTTC. Protein sequence: CASSWPGVAREQYF.